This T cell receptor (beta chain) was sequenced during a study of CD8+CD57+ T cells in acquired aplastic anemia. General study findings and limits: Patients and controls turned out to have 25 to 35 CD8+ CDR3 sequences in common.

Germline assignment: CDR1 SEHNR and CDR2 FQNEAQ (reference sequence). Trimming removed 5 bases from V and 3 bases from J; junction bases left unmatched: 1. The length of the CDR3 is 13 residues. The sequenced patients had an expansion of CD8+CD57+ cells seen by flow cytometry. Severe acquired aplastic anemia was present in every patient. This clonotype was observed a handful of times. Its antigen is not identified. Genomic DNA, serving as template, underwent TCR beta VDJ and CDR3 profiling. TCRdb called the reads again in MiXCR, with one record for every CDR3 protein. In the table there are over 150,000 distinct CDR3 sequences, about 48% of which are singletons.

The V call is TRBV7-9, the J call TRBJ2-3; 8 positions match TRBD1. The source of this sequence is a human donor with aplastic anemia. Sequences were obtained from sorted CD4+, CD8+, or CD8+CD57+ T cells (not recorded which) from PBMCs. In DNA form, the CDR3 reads TGTGCCAGCAGCCACAGGGGGACAGATACGCAGTATTTT. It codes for CASSHRGTDTQYF.